Relative to its sample, the clone carrying this T cell receptor (beta chain) is medium-sized (0.01 to 0.1%). The PCR made use of 60 Vbeta and 13 Jbeta primers. Assay: immunoSEQ multiplex PCR; the TCRdb copy retains only in-frame clones and omits some. The table lists about 130,000 clones, approximately 80% of them singletons. This sample was included in a study of cytomegalovirus exposure and HLA in healthy donors. Sequencing used PBMCs. The receptor was isolated from a boy aged 2-9 years in good health and CMV-seronegative.

CDR3 residues: CASSERARGTEAFF. The CDR3 region has the DNA TGTGCCAGCAGTGAAAGGGCCAGGGGCACTGAAGCTTTCTTT. The chain uses TRBV6-1 and TRBJ1-1; D perhaps matches TRBD1 (6 bases). The CDR3 consists of 14 residues. CDR1 is MNHNS, CDR2 SASEGT, per germline. The ends were cut back, 2 bases at V and 4 bases at J, with 11 bases in the middle.